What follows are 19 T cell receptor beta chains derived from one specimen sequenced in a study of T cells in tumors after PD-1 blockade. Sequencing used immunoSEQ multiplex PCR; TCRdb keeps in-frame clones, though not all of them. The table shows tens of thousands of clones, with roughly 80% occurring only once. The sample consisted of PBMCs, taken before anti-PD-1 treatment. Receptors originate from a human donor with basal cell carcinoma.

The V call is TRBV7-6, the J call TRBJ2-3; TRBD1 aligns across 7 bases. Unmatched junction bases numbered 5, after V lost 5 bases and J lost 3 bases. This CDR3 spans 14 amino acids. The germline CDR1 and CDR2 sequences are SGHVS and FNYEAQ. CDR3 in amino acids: CASSPGGWTDTQYF. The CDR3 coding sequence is TGTGCCAGCAGCCCAGGGGGTTGGACAGATACGCAGTATTTT.

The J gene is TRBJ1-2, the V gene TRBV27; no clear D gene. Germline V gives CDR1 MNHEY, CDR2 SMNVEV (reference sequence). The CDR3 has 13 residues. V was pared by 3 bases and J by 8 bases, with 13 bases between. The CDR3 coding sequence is TGTGCCAGCAGTTTCCGGGGAATAGGCGGCTACACCTTC. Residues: CASSFRGIGGYTF.

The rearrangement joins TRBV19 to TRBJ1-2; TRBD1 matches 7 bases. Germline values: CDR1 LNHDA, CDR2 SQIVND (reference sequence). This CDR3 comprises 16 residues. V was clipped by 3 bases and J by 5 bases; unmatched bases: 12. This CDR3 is CASSMLTGTAYYGYTF. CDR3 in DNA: TGTGCCAGTAGTATGTTAACCGGGACAGCCTATTATGGCTACACCTTC.

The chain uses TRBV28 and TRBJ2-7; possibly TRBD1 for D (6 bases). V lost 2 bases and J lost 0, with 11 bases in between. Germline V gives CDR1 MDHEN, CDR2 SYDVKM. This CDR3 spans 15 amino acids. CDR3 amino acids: CASSLPGTSSYEQYF. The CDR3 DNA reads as TGTGCCAGCAGTTTACCCGGGACAAGCTCCTACGAGCAGTACTTC.

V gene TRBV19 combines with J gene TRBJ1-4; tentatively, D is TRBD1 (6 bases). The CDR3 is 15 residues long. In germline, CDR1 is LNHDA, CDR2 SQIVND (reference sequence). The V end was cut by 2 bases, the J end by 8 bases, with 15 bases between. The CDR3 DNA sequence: TGTGCCAGTAGTATAAGTTGGGACACGGACGAAAAACTGTTTTTT. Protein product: CASSISWDTDEKLFF.

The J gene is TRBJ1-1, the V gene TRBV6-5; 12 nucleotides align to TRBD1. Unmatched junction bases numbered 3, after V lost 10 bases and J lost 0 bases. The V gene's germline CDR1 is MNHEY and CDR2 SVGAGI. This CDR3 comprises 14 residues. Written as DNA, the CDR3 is TGTGCCACGGGACAGGGGGCTTTGAACACTGAAGCTTTCTTT. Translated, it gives CATGQGALNTEAFF.

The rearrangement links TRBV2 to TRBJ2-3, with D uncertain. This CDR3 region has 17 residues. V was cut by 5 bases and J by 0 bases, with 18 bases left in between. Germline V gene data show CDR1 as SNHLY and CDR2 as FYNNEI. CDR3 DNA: TGTGCCAGCAGTCCCGCCTTTACATCACCTAGCACAGATACGCAGTATTTT. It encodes CASSPAFTSPSTDTQYF.

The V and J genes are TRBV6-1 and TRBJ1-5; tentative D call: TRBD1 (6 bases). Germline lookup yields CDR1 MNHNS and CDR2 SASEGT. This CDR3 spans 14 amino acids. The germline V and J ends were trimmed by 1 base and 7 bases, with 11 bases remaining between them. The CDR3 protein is CASSEGRGRQPQHF. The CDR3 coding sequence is TGTGCCAGCAGTGAAGGCAGGGGTAGGCAGCCCCAGCATTTT.

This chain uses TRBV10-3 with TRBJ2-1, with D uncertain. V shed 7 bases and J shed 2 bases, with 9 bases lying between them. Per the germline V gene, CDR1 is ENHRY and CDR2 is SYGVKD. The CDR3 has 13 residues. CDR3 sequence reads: CAIKTPTYNEQFF. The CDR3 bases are TGTGCCATCAAGACCCCGACCTACAATGAGCAGTTCTTC.

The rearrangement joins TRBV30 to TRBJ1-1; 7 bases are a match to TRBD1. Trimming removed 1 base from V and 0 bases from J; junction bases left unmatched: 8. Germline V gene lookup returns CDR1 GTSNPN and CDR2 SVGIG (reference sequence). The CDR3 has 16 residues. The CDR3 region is CAWSAYRGGMNTEAFF. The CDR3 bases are TGTGCCTGGAGTGCATACAGGGGCGGAATGAACACTGAAGCTTTCTTT.

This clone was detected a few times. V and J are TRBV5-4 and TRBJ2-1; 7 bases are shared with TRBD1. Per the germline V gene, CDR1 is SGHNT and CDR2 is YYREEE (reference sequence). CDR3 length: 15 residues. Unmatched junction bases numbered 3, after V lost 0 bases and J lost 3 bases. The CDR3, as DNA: TGTGCCAGCAGCTTGGCCGGGGACAGCTACAATGAGCAGTTCTTC. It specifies CASSLAGDSYNEQFF.

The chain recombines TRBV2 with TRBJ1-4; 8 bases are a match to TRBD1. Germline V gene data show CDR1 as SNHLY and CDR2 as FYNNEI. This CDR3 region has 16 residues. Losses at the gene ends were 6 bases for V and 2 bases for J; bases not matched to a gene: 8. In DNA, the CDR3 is TGTGCCAGCAGCTCGGACAGGGCCGGGACTAATGAAAAACTGTTTTTT. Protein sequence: CASSSDRAGTNEKLFF.

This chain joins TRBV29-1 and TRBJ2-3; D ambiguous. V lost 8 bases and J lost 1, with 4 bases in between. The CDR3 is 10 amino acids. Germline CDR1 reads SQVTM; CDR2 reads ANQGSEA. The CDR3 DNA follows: TGCAGCCTCGGCACAGATACGCAGTATTTT. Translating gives CSLGTDTQYF.

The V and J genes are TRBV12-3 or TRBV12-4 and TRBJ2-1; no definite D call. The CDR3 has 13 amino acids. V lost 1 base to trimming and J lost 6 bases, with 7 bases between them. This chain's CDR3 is CASSLVASNEQFF. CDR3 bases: TGTGCCAGCAGTTTAGTTGCTAGCAATGAGCAGTTCTTC.

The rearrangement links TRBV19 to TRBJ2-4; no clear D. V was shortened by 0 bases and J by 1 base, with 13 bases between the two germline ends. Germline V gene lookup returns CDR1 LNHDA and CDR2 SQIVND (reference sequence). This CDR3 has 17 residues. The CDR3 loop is CASSIDGSSRAKNIQYF. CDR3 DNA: TGTGCCAGTAGTATAGACGGATCTTCTAGGGCCAAAAACATTCAGTACTTC.

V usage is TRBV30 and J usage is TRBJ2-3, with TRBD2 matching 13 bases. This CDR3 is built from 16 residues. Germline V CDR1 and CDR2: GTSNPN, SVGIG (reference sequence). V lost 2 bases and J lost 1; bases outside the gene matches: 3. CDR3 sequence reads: CAWSSGTSGGTDTQYF. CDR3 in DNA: TGTGCCTGGAGTTCCGGGACTAGCGGGGGCACAGATACGCAGTATTTT. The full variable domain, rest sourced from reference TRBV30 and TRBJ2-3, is SQTIHQWPATLVQPVGSPLSLECTVEGTSNPNLYWYRQAAGRGLQLLFYSVGIGQISSEVPQNLSASRPQDRQFILSSKKLLLSDSGFYLCAWSSGTSGGTDTQYFGPGTRLTVL.

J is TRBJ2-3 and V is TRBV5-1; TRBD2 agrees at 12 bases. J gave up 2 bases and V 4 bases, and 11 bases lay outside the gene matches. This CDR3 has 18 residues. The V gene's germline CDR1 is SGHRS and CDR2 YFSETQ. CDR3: CASSPRPPSGGATDTQYF. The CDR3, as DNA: TGCGCCAGCAGCCCCAGGCCCCCTAGCGGGGGGGCCACAGATACGCAGTATTTT.

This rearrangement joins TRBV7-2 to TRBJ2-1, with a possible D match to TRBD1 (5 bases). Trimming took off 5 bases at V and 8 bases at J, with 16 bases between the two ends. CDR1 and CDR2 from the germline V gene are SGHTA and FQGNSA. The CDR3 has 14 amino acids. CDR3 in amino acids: CASSPIQGSHEQFF. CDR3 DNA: TGTGCCAGCAGCCCGATCCAGGGTTCGCATGAGCAGTTCTTC.

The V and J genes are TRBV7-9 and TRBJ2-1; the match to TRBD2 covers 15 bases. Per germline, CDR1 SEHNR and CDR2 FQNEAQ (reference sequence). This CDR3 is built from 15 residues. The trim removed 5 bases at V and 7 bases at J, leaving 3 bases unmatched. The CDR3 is CASSAGTSGGNEQFF. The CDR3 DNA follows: TGTGCCAGCAGCGCCGGGACTAGCGGGGGGAATGAGCAGTTCTTC.